This passage covers 27 T cell receptor beta chains from one sample sequenced in a study of beta chain features in type 1 diabetes. Every bit of the isolated RNA underwent reverse transcription, so sequencing read expressed TCRB transcripts. Clones were sequenced by immunoSEQ multiplex PCR, and TCRdb holds only the in-frame ones, with some missing. The data contain about 150,000 clones, about 7.3% of them seen just once; the ten biggest clones take up 0.65%. Specimen: central memory CD4+ T cells from blood. These receptors were obtained from a man in his late teens or twenties in good health.

This chain links TRBV7-6 with TRBJ1-4; D possibly corresponds to TRBD1 (6 bases). CDR3 length: 19 residues. V lost 1 base and J 0 bases, leaving 18 bases between the germline ends. CDR1 and CDR2 from the germline V gene are SGHVS and FNYEAQ. In DNA form, the CDR3 reads TGTGCCAGCAGCTTAGAACCCGGACAGCCGAACTCAACTAATGAAAAACTGTTTTTT. It translates to CASSLEPGQPNSTNEKLFF.

Ten or more counts support this clone. The rearrangement uses TRBV30 and TRBJ2-7; 7 bases align to TRBD2. Germline CDR1 and CDR2: GTSNPN and SVGIG (reference sequence). V was clipped by 4 bases and J by 1 base; unmatched bases: 10. The CDR3 has 15 residues. CDR3 region: CAWTTSSAISYEQYF. CDR3 coding DNA: TGTGCCTGGACGACTAGCTCTGCAATTTCCTACGAGCAGTACTTC.

The chain couples TRBV5-1 to TRBJ1-2; TRBD1 aligns across 8 bases. The CDR3 loop spans 15 amino acids. Per the germline V gene, CDR1 is SGHRS and CDR2 is YFSETQ. Trimming took 2 bases from V and 4 from J; bases not matched to a gene: 7. CDR3 nucleotide sequence: TGCGCCAGCAGCTTACAGGGGGACTTAGGCTATGGCTACACCTTC. Translation: CASSLQGDLGYGYTF. The variable domain in full, with the rest retrieved from reference TRBV5-1 and TRBJ1-2, is KAGVTQTPRYLIKTRGQQVTLSCSPISGHRSVSWYQQTPGQGLQFLFEYFSETQRNKGNFPGRFSGRQFSNSRSEMNVSTLELGDSALYLCASSLQGDLGYGYTFGSGTRLTVV.

This clone was counted a few times. This chain uses TRBV9 with TRBJ2-1, with D unclear. This CDR3 is built from 15 residues. From germline, CDR1 is SGDLS and CDR2 YYNGEE. The V gene lost 0 bases and the J gene lost 5 bases, with 12 bases spanning the gap. The chain's CDR3 is CASSVGDKKNNEQFF. The CDR3 DNA follows: TGTGCCAGCAGCGTAGGTGACAAAAAAAACAATGAGCAGTTCTTC.

The V and J genes are TRBV30 and TRBJ2-3; TRBD2 might be the D (7 bases). Looked up from germline, CDR1 is GTSNPN and CDR2 is SVGIG (reference sequence). This CDR3 spans 14 amino acids. Between the trimmed V and J ends, which lost 8 bases and 5 bases, there was a span of 20 bases. CDR3 DNA sequence: TGTGCCCGGGGGGCGGGAGAGCAGGGAGATACGCAGTATTTT. Translation: CARGAGEQGDTQYF.

The chain uses TRBV19 and TRBJ2-7; 13 nucleotides line up with TRBD2. The trim removed 5 bases at V and 5 bases at J, leaving 6 bases unmatched. CDR1 is LNHDA, CDR2 SQIVND, per germline (reference sequence). The CDR3 contains 15 residues. CDR3 residues: CASSAGLAGVHEQYF. As DNA, the CDR3 is TGTGCCAGTAGTGCAGGACTAGCGGGAGTCCACGAGCAGTACTTC. The whole variable domain, remainder taken from reference TRBV19 and TRBJ2-7, is DGGITQSPKYLFRKEGQNVTLSCEQNLNHDAMYWYRQDPGQGLRLIYYSQIVNDFQKGDIAEGYSVSREKKESFPLTVTSAQKNPTAFYLCASSAGLAGVHEQYFGPGTRLTVT.

The V gene is TRBV2, the J gene TRBJ1-2, with a tentative D call TRBD1 (6 bases). The CDR3 is 15 amino acids. CDR1 and CDR2 (germline): SNHLY, FYNNEI. The V and J ends lost 5 bases and 3 bases respectively, with 16 bases between them. The CDR3 is CASSPTGTRDYGYTF. The DNA of the CDR3 is TGTGCCAGCAGTCCGACAGGTACTCGTGACTATGGCTACACCTTC. The variable domain in full, completed from reference TRBV2 and TRBJ1-2, reads EPEVTQTPSHQVTQMGQEVILRCVPISNHLYFYWYRQILGQKVEFLVSFYNNEISEKSEIFDDQFSVERPDGSNFTLKIRSTKLEDSAMYFCASSPTGTRDYGYTFGSGTRLTVV.

The CDR3 DNA reads as TGTGCCATCACTAGGGACACCGACTATGGCTACACCTTC. This codes for CAITRDTDYGYTF. V and J are TRBV10-3 and TRBJ1-2; TRBD1 is a possible D gene (6 bases). The ends were cut back, 7 bases at V and 3 bases at J, with 12 bases in the middle. The CDR3 has 13 residues. Germline loops: CDR1 ENHRY, CDR2 SYGVKD.

The table lists this clone with many counts. The V call is TRBV10-3, the J call TRBJ2-3, with 8 bases identical to TRBD2. This CDR3 comprises 14 residues. Germline V lookup: CDR1 ENHRY, CDR2 SYGVKD. The J segment lost 4 bases and the V segment lost 8 bases, leaving 8 bases of the junction unmatched. The CDR3 DNA reads as TGTGCCATCCGGGGGGGATCTGATGCAGATACGCAGTATTTT. The encoded protein is CAIRGGSDADTQYF.

This rearrangement joins TRBV30 to TRBJ1-5, with unresolved D. Trimming shortened V by 2 bases and J by 11 bases, and 16 bases separated the two germline ends. The V gene's germline CDR1 is GTSNPN and CDR2 SVGIG (reference sequence). The CDR3 length is 13 residues. The chain's CDR3 is CAWSQIFGSAQHF. For the CDR3, the DNA is TGTGCCTGGAGTCAAATTTTCGGGTCAGCCCAGCATTTT.

This clone was seen only a few times. The J gene is TRBJ2-5, the V gene TRBV11-3; possible D gene TRBD1, 5 bases. Germline loops: CDR1 SGHNT, CDR2 YENEEA. CDR3 size: 14 residues. V was pared by 5 bases and J by 5 bases, with 15 bases between. This CDR3 is CASSPGSGLETQYF. The CDR3 DNA reads as TGTGCCAGCAGCCCGGGTTCAGGGTTGGAGACCCAGTACTTC.

The chain has TRBV28 and TRBJ2-7; D ambiguous. Between the trimmed V and J ends, which lost 6 bases and 5 bases, there was a span of 14 bases. This CDR3 region has 13 residues. Looked up from germline, CDR1 is MDHEN and CDR2 is SYDVKM. The CDR3 DNA is TGTGCCAGCAGCCGCCCGTCCAACAACGAGCAGTACTTC. This sequence encodes CASSRPSNNEQYF.

This clone was counted between two and nine times. The V and J genes are TRBV6-1 and TRBJ2-7; a weak D match, TRBD1 (5 bases). Trimming took 6 bases from V and 1 from J, leaving 10 bases between them. The CDR3 totals 13 residues. CDR1 is MNHNS, CDR2 SASEGT, per germline. CDR3 nucleotides: TGTGCCAGCAGGGAACAGGAATCCTACGAGCAGTACTTC. It specifies CASREQESYEQYF.

This clone appeared a few times. The rearrangement joins TRBV12-5 to TRBJ2-3; TRBD2 is a possible D gene (5 bases). Trimming left V 5 bases short and J 3 bases short, with 6 bases between. CDR1 and CDR2 from the germline V gene are LGHNT and FRNRAP. The CDR3 is made up of 12 amino acids. The CDR3 region is CASGPGTDTQYF. CDR3 nucleotides: TGTGCTAGTGGTCCGGGGACAGATACGCAGTATTTT.

The chain carries TRBV27 and TRBJ2-3, with a tentative D call TRBD2 (6 bases). The CDR3 has 16 residues. Germline-derived CDR1 and CDR2 are MNHEY and SMNVEV (reference sequence). V lost 2 bases to trimming and J lost 4 bases, with 16 bases between them. CDR3 in DNA: TGTGCCAGCAGTTTAGTTTCCGGGGGAGGATCAGATACGCAGTATTTT. Residues: CASSLVSGGGSDTQYF.

The V call is TRBV19, the J call TRBJ1-5; perhaps TRBD1 as D (5 bases). CDR3 length: 13 residues. Trimming left V 5 bases short and J 5 bases short, with 10 bases between. Germline CDR1 is LNHDA and CDR2 is SQIVND (reference sequence). Written as DNA, the CDR3 is TGTGCCAGTAGTTTTGGAGGGGATCAGCCCCAGCATTTT. It yields the protein CASSFGGDQPQHF.

The V and J genes are TRBV29-1 and TRBJ1-5; 10 bases are a match to TRBD1. The CDR3 sequence is 14 residues long. CDR1 SQVTM and CDR2 ANQGSEA come from the germline V gene. V lost 4 bases to trimming and J lost 5 bases; unmatched junction nucleotides: 5. CDR3 protein: CSVAETGGDQPQHF. CDR3 nucleotides: TGCAGCGTTGCTGAGACAGGGGGCGATCAGCCCCAGCATTTT.

The chain uses TRBV2 and TRBJ2-2, with D tentatively TRBD1 (6 bases). The CDR3 runs 14 residues. From germline, CDR1 is SNHLY and CDR2 FYNNEI. V was trimmed by 7 bases and J by 3 bases, leaving 12 bases between them. For the CDR3, the DNA is TGTGCCAGCACCCCCAGGGGCGACACCGGGGAGCTGTTTTTT. This gives the protein CASTPRGDTGELFF.

This clone was observed many times. CDR3 in amino acids: CASSSGQGPPYEQYF. CDR3 nucleotide sequence: TGTGCCAGCAGCTCTGGACAGGGTCCACCCTACGAGCAGTACTTC. V and J are TRBV28 and TRBJ2-7; 8 nucleotides match TRBD1. This CDR3 has 15 residues. Trimming removed 6 bases from V and 2 bases from J; junction bases left unmatched: 9. Germline V gives CDR1 MDHEN, CDR2 SYDVKM.

The rearrangement links TRBV7-8 to TRBJ2-1, with 9 bases identical to TRBD2. In germline, CDR1 is SGHVS, CDR2 FQNEAQ. The CDR3 totals 16 residues. After removal of 4 bases from V and 8 bases from J, the junction contained 12 bases not matched to a gene. CDR3 bases: TGTGCCAGCAGCTCTCTTAGCGGGAGAGGATCCCATGAGCAGTTCTTC. It codes for CASSSLSGRGSHEQFF.

This clone was counted between two and nine times. The chain uses TRBV28 and TRBJ1-1; D is unresolved. The V end lost 4 bases, the J end lost 0 bases, and 9 bases lay between the germline ends. The CDR3 loop spans 14 amino acids. The germline V gene has CDR1 MDHEN and CDR2 SYDVKM. The CDR3 spells CASSYPAVNTEAFF. The CDR3 bases are TGTGCCAGCAGTTACCCCGCGGTGAACACTGAAGCTTTCTTT.

The chain joins TRBV7-3 to TRBJ1-2; a possible D gene is TRBD1 (5 bases). This CDR3 has 15 amino acids. Germline loops: CDR1 SGHTA, CDR2 FQGTGA. Trimming shortened V by 4 bases and J by 8 bases, and 20 bases separated the two germline ends. The CDR3 DNA follows: TGTGCCAGCAGCTCCCGAGAGGCGGGAAGACAGGGCTACACCTTC. Translated, it gives CASSSREAGRQGYTF.

The sample holds a few counts of this clone. The rearrangement joins TRBV7-9 to TRBJ1-5; D unresolved. From germline, CDR1 is SEHNR and CDR2 FQNEAQ (reference sequence). The CDR3 runs to 15 residues. V gave up 1 base and J gave up 0 bases, with 7 bases separating them. The CDR3 bases are TGTGCCAGCAGCTTAGGACACCTTAGCAATCAGCCCCAGCATTTT. Protein: CASSLGHLSNQPQHF.

This clone was detected only a few times. This chain connects TRBV6-5 to TRBJ2-7; D might be TRBD1 (6 bases). The CDR3 loop spans 15 amino acids. V was trimmed by 7 bases and J by 3 bases, leaving 19 bases between them. Germline lookup yields CDR1 MNHEY and CDR2 SVGAGI. This CDR3 is CASNSSPGTSYEQYF. CDR3 nucleotide sequence: TGTGCCAGCAACTCAAGCCCCGGGACAAGCTACGAGCAGTACTTC.

The table lists this clone with a few counts. The chain combines TRBV30 with TRBJ2-5; 7 positions match TRBD1. Germline CDR1 GTSNPN, CDR2 SVGIG (reference sequence). Germline trimming cut 0 bases from V and 5 bases from J; bases unmatched to any gene: 6. This CDR3 has 14 residues. CDR3 bases: TGTGCCTGGAGTGTACGAAGGGGGCTTGAGACCCAGTACTTC. This codes for CAWSVRRGLETQYF.

CDR3 sequence (DNA): TGTGCCAGCTCACCAAGCAGGGGAGCAAGAGGAGTAGAGACCCAGTACTTC. It encodes CASSPSRGARGVETQYF. The rearrangement links TRBV18 to TRBJ2-5; D may be TRBD1 (6 bases). The CDR3 consists of 17 residues. Between the trimmed V and J ends, which lost 2 bases and 4 bases, there was a span of 20 bases. CDR1 is KGHSH, CDR2 LQKENI, per germline. Together with reference TRBV18 and TRBJ2-5, the CDR3 gives the full variable domain: NAGVMQNPRHLVRRRGQEARLRCSPMKGHSHVYWYRQLPEEGLKFMVYLQKENIIDESGMPKERFSAEFPKEGPSILRIQQVVRGDSAAYFCASSPSRGARGVETQYFGPGTRLLVL.

This clone was found many times. The rearrangement joins TRBV7-2 to TRBJ2-7, with 9 nucleotides matching TRBD1. The CDR3 length is 14 residues. Germline-derived CDR1 and CDR2 are SGHTA and FQGNSA. J was trimmed by 2 bases and V by 3 bases; bases with no gene match: 2. The CDR3 sequence: CASSFGTGPYEQYF. In DNA, the CDR3 is TGTGCCAGCAGCTTCGGGACAGGGCCCTACGAGCAGTACTTC.